This T cell receptor beta chain originates from a study of blood T cell repertoires in COVID-19. The wider study: Collection of acute and convalescent COVID-19 samples took place in the United States, Italy and Spain. T cells, B-cell-depleted T cells, or PBMCs supplied cDNA or gDNA.

Authors' methods: How many nucleated cells were present was estimated from reference gene primer amplification. TCRdb's copy holds only in-frame clones and misses some; the assay was immunoSEQ multiplex PCR. That table is the source of V, J and clone size, and D and trimming were worked out from the DNA. The data contain about 100,000 clones, 80% to 95% of them singletons. Germline-derived CDR1 and CDR2 are MDHEN and SYDVKM. V was shortened by 0 bases and J by 6 bases, with 16 bases between the two germline ends. CDR3 size: 16 residues. This clonotype originated in a man in his 70s with acute or convalescent COVID-19. Sequences were obtained from peripheral blood. The chain employs TRBV28 and TRBJ2-3; the D gene is possibly TRBD2 (6 bases). CDR3 bases: TGTGCCAGCAGTTTATGGCAAACGGGAGAAAGCGATACGCAGTATTTT. Protein product: CASSLWQTGESDTQYF.